These T cell receptor beta chains were read from a single sample in a study of response to subunit inactivated influenza vaccine. TCRdb called the RT-PCR reads again in MiXCR, with one record for every CDR3 protein. The sample lists 300,000 to 350,000 distinct CDR3 sequences, about 20% seen once, with around a tenth in the top ten. This specimen was PBMCs from blood, taken about 19 months after vaccination. Source of these receptors: a man aged 50 to 69 who received an inactivated influenza vaccine. CDR3s include the opening cysteine and the closing phenylalanine or tryptophan. D genes are given only for firm matches. Part of the rows lack a size; the others show once, few, many or a class for expanded clones.

few,TRBD1,TRBV12-3/TRBV12-4,TRBJ1-4,TGTGCCAGCAGTTCATCGAACAGGGGGAAACTGTTTTTT,CASSSSNRGKLFF
few,NA,TRBV7-2,TRBJ2-3,TGTGCCAGCAGCTCACGGCCCAGGGAATTCCCGCAGTATTTT,CASSSRPREFPQYF
NA,NA,TRBV7-9,TRBJ1-4,TGTGCCAGCAGCTTTCCCTTCTTGGGGCGGAGTAATGAAAAACTGTTTTTT,CASSFPFLGRSNEKLFF
NA,TRBD1,TRBV28,TRBJ1-5,TGTGCCAGCACCGTCTACTTGGGACAGGGGATTCAGCCCCAGCATTTT,CASTVYLGQGIQPQHF
NA,NA,TRBV27,TRBJ1-2,TGTGCCAGCAGTCCAAACGGGGCACTCAACTATGGCTACACCTTC,CASSPNGALNYGYTF
NA,NA,TRBV29-1,TRBJ2-7,TGCAGCGTCCTACAGGGTACCTACGAGCAGTACTTC,CSVLQGTYEQYF
few,NA,TRBV20-1,TRBJ2-7,TGCAGTGCTCCCAAGTCGGGGGGCGTCTACGAGCAGTACTTC,CSAPKSGGVYEQYF
few,TRBD2,TRBV5-6,TRBJ2-3,TGTGCCAGCAGCTTGAGGACTAGCGGGGAAGATACGCAGTATTTT,CASSLRTSGEDTQYF
NA,NA,TRBV30,TRBJ1-2,TGTGCCTGGAGTCCCCTGGGACTCAAAGGCTACACCTTC,CAWSPLGLKGYTF
NA,NA,TRBV5-1,TRBJ2-2,TGCGCCAGCAGCGCCATTTCCGGGGTTGTCTCCGGGGAGCTGTTTTTT,CASSAISGVVSGELFF
NA,NA,TRBV7-9,TRBJ1-1,TGTGCCAGCAGCTTAGAGTTGGGGGCGGGCACTGAAGCTTTCTTT,CASSLELGAGTEAFF
many,NA,TRBV12-3/TRBV12-4,TRBJ1-2,TGTGCCAGCAGTTTGTCGGGAAGGGGCTACACCTTC,CASSLSGRGYTF
few,NA,TRBV5-6,TRBJ2-7,TGTGCCAGCAGCTTGTGGCAGGGCGAATGGGAGCAGTACTTC,CASSLWQGEWEQYF
few,NA,TRBV5-1,TRBJ1-6,TGCGCCAGCAGCTTGGCGGGAAACTATTCACCCCTCCACTTT,CASSLAGNYSPLHF
many,NA,TRBV5-1,TRBJ1-1,TGCGCCAGCAGCTTGGGGGGGGGAGACACTGAAGCTTTCTTT,CASSLGGGDTEAFF
once,NA,TRBV7-6,TRBJ2-1,TGTGCCAGCAGCCCGGCGGGGCGGAGTGCGGGTTCTGGGCAGTTCTTC,CASSPAGRSAGSGQFF
few,TRBD1,TRBV28,TRBJ1-5,TGTGCCAGCAGTTCCGGACAGGGACCGAATCAGCCCCAGCATTTT,CASSSGQGPNQPQHF
few,NA,TRBV4-3,TRBJ1-2,TGCGCCAGCAGCCAAGGGGGGTGGGACCTAAGTAACTATGGCTACACCTTC,CASSQGGWDLSNYGYTF
NA,NA,TRBV12-3/TRBV12-4,TRBJ1-5,TGTGCCAGCAGTTTTGCAGGGGCGCAGCCCCAGCATTTT,CASSFAGAQPQHF
NA,TRBD2,TRBV2,TRBJ2-1,TGTGCCAGCCGCCGGACTAGCGGGGGGCCGGTGCAGTTCTTC,CASRRTSGGPVQFF
many,TRBD1,TRBV9,TRBJ1-3,TGTGCCAGCAACCGGGACAGGGGGTTCGGCTCTGGAAACACCATATATTTT,CASNRDRGFGSGNTIYF
NA,NA,TRBV20-1,TRBJ2-3,TGCAGTGCTAGGGACGGGGGACTCCTGTATACGCAGTATTTT,CSARDGGLLYTQYF
NA,NA,TRBV11-2,TRBJ2-5,TGTGCCAGCAGCTCCGTCTCAGGGTTGGAGACCCAGTACTTC,CASSSVSGLETQYF
NA,TRBD1,TRBV4-3,TRBJ1-3,TGCGCCAGCAGCCAAGATGGGTCAGGGGGCTCTGGAAACACCATATATTTT,CASSQDGSGGSGNTIYF
many,TRBD1,TRBV4-3,TRBJ1-2,TGCGCCAGCAGCCAAGGGACAGGGCGTTACTCTGGCTACACCTTC,CASSQGTGRYSGYTF
few,NA,TRBV18,TRBJ1-2,TGTGCCAGCTCACCACCGGACAGTGGCTACACCTTC,CASSPPDSGYTF
few,NA,TRBV5-1,TRBJ1-1,TGCGCCAGCAGCTCATCCCCACAGGGTAACACTGAAGCTTTCTTT,CASSSSPQGNTEAFF
NA,TRBD1,TRBV6-1,TRBJ2-7,TGTGCCAGCAGTGAACTAAATGGACAGGCCACCTACGAGCAGTACTTC,CASSELNGQATYEQYF